The present T cell receptor (beta chain) was sequenced within a study of human T cells and chemical hapten exposure. Across the study: During the roughly 25-week study period, patients had diphenylcyclopropenone applied to the scalp every week.

TCRdb reanalysed the RACE reads using MiXCR and keeps one entry per CDR3 protein. The sample has about 49,000 distinct CDR3 sequences, 9.3% seen once. After removal of 7 bases from V and 3 bases from J, the junction contained 6 bases not matched to a gene. The length of the CDR3 is 13 residues. Per the germline V gene, CDR1 is MNHEY and CDR2 is SVGEGT. Overall study findings and caveats: Positive correlation was observed between PT1 expanded TCR counts and patch test score.

There are many counts of this clonotype. Antigen specificity is unknown. Specified time point: patch test 1, 2 weeks after DPC sensitization. The treatment is: therapeutic diphenylcyclopropenone sensitization with weekly scalp DPC. In every case, blood was obtained before the patch test was applied. Unfractionated whole blood was the source from which total RNA was extracted. Sample: whole blood, taken in connection with sensitization to the hapten diphenylcyclopropenone (DPC). V and J are TRBV6-2 or TRBV6-3 and TRBJ2-7, with 7 bases fitting TRBD1. The sequence derives from a woman between 50 and 59 years old with alopecia areata. Some clones in this sample may be carry-over from other donors' samples. This chain's CDR3 is CASIDRDYYEQYF. The CDR3 bases are TGTGCCAGCATCGACAGGGATTACTACGAGCAGTACTTC.